A single sample gave rise to the 32 T cell receptor beta chains below, sequenced in a study of T cells after yellow fever vaccination. TCRdb passed the 5' RACE reads through MiXCR, listing each CDR3 protein once. The data show 300,000 to 350,000 distinct CDR3 sequences, around 4.3% seen once. This specimen consisted of PBMCs, obtained 15 days after the yellow fever booster vaccination. The receptors come from a man in his late teens or twenties who received the YFV17D yellow fever vaccine.

This clonotype has a handful of counts. This rearrangement joins TRBV24-1 to TRBJ2-1; D is perhaps TRBD1 or TRBD2 (6 bases each). The CDR3 runs 16 residues. V was cut by 5 bases and J by 4 bases, with 17 bases left in between. Germline assignment: CDR1 KGHDR and CDR2 SFDVKD. The CDR3 DNA sequence: TGTGCCACCAGTGGGGGGGACACCTGGGGGTACAATGAGCAGTTCTTC. Translation: CATSGGDTWGYNEQFF.

Ten or more counts support this clonotype. The V and J genes are TRBV12-3 or TRBV12-4 and TRBJ1-1; the match to TRBD1 covers 9 bases. The CDR3 length is 14 residues. V lost 5 bases to trimming and J lost 4 bases; unmatched junction nucleotides: 5. The CDR3 DNA reads as TGTGCCAGCAGTGTTCCGGGACAGGGCACTGAAGCTTTCTTT. This sequence encodes CASSVPGQGTEAFF.

This clonotype showed up many times. The chain recombines TRBV7-9 with TRBJ1-1; unclear D gene. V lost 4 bases and J lost 7, with 10 bases in between. The CDR3 contains 12 residues. The germline V gene encodes CDR1 SEHNR and CDR2 FQNEAQ (reference sequence). CDR3 amino acids: CASSSLGIEAFF. CDR3 sequence (DNA): TGTGCCAGCAGCTCTTTAGGGATTGAAGCTTTCTTT.

The table lists this clonotype with many counts. The chain carries TRBV11-2 and TRBJ2-7, with unresolved D. From germline, CDR1 is SGHAT and CDR2 FQNNGV. The CDR3 runs 15 residues. Trimming took off 1 base at V and 5 bases at J, with 15 bases between the two ends. The CDR3, as DNA: TGTGCCAGCAGCTTAGTAGGAGCCAGGATCCACGAGCAGTACTTC. Amino acids: CASSLVGARIHEQYF.

J is TRBJ2-7 and V is TRBV4-1, with D maybe TRBD1 (6 bases). Trimming left V 0 bases short and J 7 bases short, with 10 bases between. The germline gives CDR1 MGHRA, CDR2 YSYEKL. CDR3 size: 13 residues. CDR3 coding DNA: TGCGCCAGCAGCCAAGAAGGGGGTAGAGAGCAGTACTTC. Translated: CASSQEGGREQYF.

The genes are TRBV5-1 and TRBJ1-5; perhaps TRBD1 as D (6 bases). Trimming took off 2 bases at V and 6 bases at J, with 12 bases between the two ends. Germline-derived CDR1 and CDR2 are SGHRS and YFSETQ. The CDR3 extends over 14 amino acids. The CDR3 bases are TGCGCCAGCAGCTTACAGGGCGGCGCTCAGCCCCAGCATTTT. Protein: CASSLQGGAQPQHF.

The V and J genes are TRBV6-2 or TRBV6-3 and TRBJ2-7; D is ambiguous. Deletions cut 1 base from V and 8 bases from J, with 12 bases between. There are 13 residues in the CDR3. Per the germline V gene, CDR1 is MNHEY and CDR2 is SVGEGT. CDR3 in amino acids: CASSYLASYKQYV. The DNA of the CDR3 is TGTGCCAGCAGTTACTTGGCCAGTTACAAGCAGTACGTC.

This clonotype was observed a handful of times. In nucleotides, the CDR3 is TGTGCCAGCAGTGAACTACAGGAATATGAAAAACTGTTTTTT. Protein sequence: CASSELQEYEKLFF. The V call is TRBV2, the J call TRBJ1-4; a possible D gene is TRBD1 (5 bases). V was shortened by 2 bases and J by 6 bases, with 10 bases between the two germline ends. This CDR3 is built from 14 residues. Germline CDR1 reads SNHLY; CDR2 reads FYNNEI.

This clonotype occurred many times. CDR3 protein: CASSYRQGFTWSPLHF. CDR3 in DNA: TGTGCCAGCAGTTACCGACAGGGATTCACCTGGTCACCCCTCCACTTT. The V and J genes are TRBV6-5 and TRBJ1-6, with 7 bases lining up with TRBD1. V shed 2 bases, J shed 10 bases, and the junction held 11 bases outside the gene matches. Per germline, CDR1 MNHEY and CDR2 SVGAGI. The CDR3 loop spans 16 amino acids.

This clonotype showed up many times. V gene TRBV9 combines with J gene TRBJ2-7; D is unclear. The V gene's germline CDR1 is SGDLS and CDR2 YYNGEE. The CDR3 covers 16 residues. The V end was cut by 2 bases, the J end by 0 bases, with 15 bases between. CDR3 sequence (DNA): TGTGCCAGCAGCGTCCAGTTCAGCGAAAGCTCCTACGAGCAGTACGTC. It translates to CASSVQFSESSYEQYV.

This clonotype has more than one count but fewer than ten. The chain carries TRBV16 and TRBJ1-1; D is unresolved. CDR1 KGHSY and CDR2 FQNENV come from the germline V gene. V was pared by 6 bases and J by 4 bases, with 12 bases between. There are 13 residues in the CDR3. The CDR3 loop reads CASSQVTRTEAFF. CDR3 sequence (DNA): TGTGCCAGCAGTCAAGTCACCCGCACTGAAGCTTTCTTT.

This clonotype was counted at least ten times. V usage is TRBV20-1 and J usage is TRBJ2-3; D not certain. The CDR3 covers 13 residues. Germline values: CDR1 DFQATT, CDR2 SNEGSKA (reference sequence). V gave up 5 bases and J gave up 4 bases, with 13 bases separating them. CDR3 protein: CSAPDVYSDTQYF. The CDR3 DNA follows: TGCAGTGCTCCCGACGTATATTCAGATACGCAGTATTTT.

This clonotype was seen ten or more times. The gene calls are TRBV7-2 and TRBJ2-2; D gene unclear. Per germline, CDR1 SGHTA and CDR2 FQGNSA. The CDR3 is 12 amino acids. Trimming pared 5 bases from V and 7 bases from J, leaving 8 bases between. The CDR3 spells CASSRVFGELFF. The CDR3 DNA sequence: TGTGCCAGCAGCCGGGTATTCGGGGAGCTGTTTTTT.

This clonotype appeared a few times. The chain carries TRBV20-1 and TRBJ2-3; D possibly matches TRBD1 or TRBD2 (6 bases each). The germline gives CDR1 DFQATT, CDR2 SNEGSKA (reference sequence). The V end was cut by 1 base, the J end by 2 bases, with 10 bases between. This CDR3 is 14 amino acids long. CDR3 bases: TGCAGTGCTAGAGGGGGGGCCACCACAGATACGCAGTATTTT. Protein sequence: CSARGGATTDTQYF.

The gene calls are TRBV5-1 and TRBJ2-2; 9 nucleotides match TRBD1. After removal of 3 bases from V and 3 bases from J, the junction contained 6 bases not matched to a gene. The germline V gene has CDR1 SGHRS and CDR2 YFSETQ. The CDR3 contains 16 residues. CDR3 sequence: CASSYTGGRDTGELFF. The CDR3 DNA sequence: TGCGCCAGCAGCTATACAGGGGGCCGGGACACCGGGGAGCTGTTTTTT. The variable domain in full, completed from reference TRBV5-1 and TRBJ2-2, reads KAGVTQTPRYLIKTRGQQVTLSCSPISGHRSVSWYQQTPGQGLQFLFEYFSETQRNKGNFPGRFSGRQFSNSRSEMNVSTLELGDSALYLCASSYTGGRDTGELFFGEGSRLTVL.

V gene TRBV20-1 combines with J gene TRBJ2-2; weak D call: TRBD1 (5 bases). Germline CDR1 reads DFQATT; CDR2 reads SNEGSKA (reference sequence). V was shortened by 5 bases and J by 4 bases, with 17 bases between the two germline ends. CDR3 size: 15 residues. The CDR3 DNA follows: TGCAGTGCTCGATGGCAGGGAAGGTCCACCGGGGAGCTGTTTTTT. Translating it yields CSARWQGRSTGELFF.

V and J are TRBV14 and TRBJ2-5; TRBD2 might be the D (6 bases). This CDR3 is 14 amino acids long. Germline values: CDR1 SGHDN, CDR2 FVKESK. V was clipped by 5 bases and J by 5 bases, with 15 bases between them. CDR3 sequence (DNA): TGTGCCAGCAGCTCCCCCGGGACTGTGGAGACCCAGTACTTC. This translates into CASSSPGTVETQYF.

This clonotype was detected ten times or more. The J gene is TRBJ2-4, the V gene TRBV15; 8 nucleotides align to TRBD1. Germline V gene data show CDR1 as LNHNV and CDR2 as YYDKDF (reference sequence). CDR3 size: 17 residues. The V and J ends lost 0 bases and 2 bases, in that order; junction bases with no gene match: 6. CDR3 amino acids: CATSRETGEWTKNIQYF. For the CDR3, the DNA is TGTGCCACCAGCAGAGAGACAGGGGAGTGGACCAAAAACATTCAGTACTTC.

This CDR3 reads CASSPRGIRTGELFF. CDR3 DNA: TGTGCCAGCAGTCCCAGGGGAATACGCACCGGGGAGCTGTTTTTT. J is TRBJ2-2 and V is TRBV12-3 or TRBV12-4; D may be TRBD1 (6 bases). The V and J ends lost 5 bases and 4 bases respectively, with 14 bases between them. This CDR3 region has 15 residues.

V is TRBV5-1 and J is TRBJ2-1, with unresolved D. Trimming took off 4 bases at V and 9 bases at J, with 11 bases between the two ends. The germline gives CDR1 SGHRS, CDR2 YFSETQ. The CDR3 totals 12 residues. CDR3 region: CASSVTLGEQFF. CDR3 coding DNA: TGCGCCAGCAGCGTAACTTTGGGTGAGCAGTTCTTC.

This clonotype was seen repeatedly, ten times or more. The chain recombines TRBV11-2 with TRBJ2-4, with D unclear. V was pared by 5 bases and J by 0 bases, with 8 bases between. Germline V gene sequence: CDR1 SGHAT, CDR2 FQNNGV. The CDR3 covers 14 residues. The chain's CDR3 is CASSTPLAKNIQYF. The CDR3 coding sequence is TGTGCCAGCAGCACCCCCCTAGCCAAAAACATTCAGTACTTC.

This clonotype was observed many times. The chain is built from TRBV20-1 and TRBJ2-4; either TRBD1 or TRBD2 may supply D (5 bases each). CDR1 and CDR2 from the germline V gene are DFQATT and SNEGSKA (reference sequence). V was shortened by 1 base and J by 7 bases, with 17 bases between the two germline ends. CDR3 size: 15 residues. CDR3 sequence (DNA): TGCAGTGCTAGAGTTGGAGGCAGGGACGGGAACATTCAGTACTTC. Its translation is CSARVGGRDGNIQYF.

The sample holds many counts of this clonotype. CDR3 sequence (DNA): TGCGCCAGCAGCTCGACGACTAGCGGGGCAGCCAAAAACATTCAGTACTTC. Translating gives CASSSTTSGAAKNIQYF. The rearrangement joins TRBV5-1 to TRBJ2-4; 11 bases agree with TRBD2. The CDR3 runs 17 residues. Germline lookup yields CDR1 SGHRS and CDR2 YFSETQ. Germline trimming cut 3 bases from V and 0 bases from J; bases unmatched to any gene: 5.

Ten or more counts support this clonotype. The genes are TRBV7-9 and TRBJ1-1; D is undetermined. V gave up 3 bases and J gave up 8 bases, with 7 bases separating them. The CDR3 sequence is 11 residues long. CDR1 is SEHNR, CDR2 FQNEAQ, per germline (reference sequence). The DNA for the CDR3 is TGTGCCAGCAGCTTGGAGGTAGAAGCTTTCTTT. The encoded protein is CASSLEVEAFF.

The chain employs TRBV20-1 and TRBJ1-1; D not certain. The CDR3 runs to 12 residues. Germline-derived CDR1 and CDR2 are DFQATT and SNEGSKA (reference sequence). V lost 7 bases, J lost 1 base, and 10 bases lay in between. The CDR3 here is CSVPPGNTEAFF. The CDR3 DNA follows: TGCAGTGTCCCCCCCGGGAACACTGAAGCTTTCTTT.

This clonotype appeared many times. The V and J genes are TRBV6-2 or TRBV6-3 and TRBJ2-1, with D possibly being TRBD1 (6 bases). Trimming cost V 10 bases and J 0 bases, with 13 bases left between them. Germline CDR1 and CDR2: MNHEY and SVGEGT. The CDR3 has 14 amino acids. CDR3 nucleotides: TGTGCCACCACACAGGGCAGCTCCTACAATGAGCAGTTCTTC. Protein sequence: CATTQGSSYNEQFF.

This clonotype showed up many times. The chain uses TRBV12-3 or TRBV12-4 and TRBJ1-1; TRBD1 agrees at 7 bases. V gave up 0 bases and J gave up 10 bases; unmatched junction bases: 2. CDR3 length equals 12 residues. The CDR3 sequence: CASSLADRVAFF. In DNA, the CDR3 is TGTGCCAGCAGTTTAGCAGACAGGGTAGCTTTCTTT.

The CDR3 DNA follows: TGCGCCAGCAGCCAAGATCATGGGGGGAGGTATTCACCCCTCCACTTT. Translated: CASSQDHGGRYSPLHF. The rearrangement uses TRBV4-3 and TRBJ1-6, with D possibly being TRBD1 (5 bases). Trimming removed 0 bases from V and 8 bases from J, with 14 bases in between. CDR1 LGHNA and CDR2 YSLEER come from the germline V gene. The CDR3 totals 16 residues.

This clonotype was counted at least ten times. The chain recombines TRBV11-2 with TRBJ1-2, with a tentative D call TRBD1 (5 bases). V lost 2 bases and J lost 7, with 14 bases in between. The CDR3 is 14 residues long. Looked up from germline, CDR1 is SGHAT and CDR2 is FQNNGV. CDR3 sequence: CASSLLGPAGGYTF. In DNA, the CDR3 is TGTGCCAGCAGCTTATTGGGGCCTGCCGGTGGCTACACCTTC.

This clonotype showed up just a few times. The chain joins TRBV12-3 or TRBV12-4 to TRBJ1-5; TRBD1 agrees at 9 bases. CDR3 length: 15 amino acids. V shed 6 bases and J 5 bases; nucleotides not matched to a gene: 8. CDR3: CASRLADRGYQPQHF. CDR3 in DNA: TGTGCCAGCAGGCTAGCTGACAGGGGGTATCAGCCCCAGCATTTT.

This clonotype was seen ten or more times. V gene TRBV20-1 combines with J gene TRBJ1-1; D gene ambiguous. Germline values: CDR1 DFQATT, CDR2 SNEGSKA (reference sequence). V lost 5 bases to trimming and J lost 11 bases, with 18 bases between them. The length of the CDR3 is 12 residues. The CDR3 is CSAQLLGLGAFF. CDR3 coding DNA: TGCAGTGCTCAGCTCTTGGGCCTCGGGGCTTTCTTT.

This clonotype was detected a few times. This chain links TRBV7-9 with TRBJ2-6, with D maybe TRBD1 (5 bases). Between the trimmed V and J ends, which lost 5 bases and 4 bases, there was a span of 9 bases. The CDR3 runs 14 residues. Germline V gives CDR1 SEHNR, CDR2 FQNEAQ (reference sequence). Here the CDR3 reads CASSPGKGANVLTF. CDR3 bases: TGTGCCAGCAGCCCAGGGAAGGGGGCCAACGTCCTGACTTTC.